These T cell receptor beta chains were read from a single sample in a study of blood T cells in healthy people across ages. TCRdb reanalysed the 5' RACE reads using MiXCR and keeps one entry per CDR3 protein. The table lists 1.5 million to 2 million distinct CDR3 sequences, roughly 52% of them singletons, with approximately 2% in the top ten. Sequencing was done on a sample of blood. All receptors derive from a woman between 40 and 50 years old in good health. Each CDR3 is given with its conserved first and last residue. A D gene is named only where the DNA matches it firmly. Expanded clones are given a class, and other clones once, few, many or no size at all.

TRBJ1-2 | . | TRBD1 | TRBV3-1 | TGTGCCAGCAAGTCCGGACAGGCAGGCGGCTACACCTTC | CASKSGQAGGYTF
TRBJ2-3 | . | . | TRBV4-3 | TGCGCCAGCAGCCAATATCGAGGGACCCTTAGCACAGATACGCAGTATTTT | CASSQYRGTLSTDTQYF
TRBJ1-2 | . | TRBD1 | TRBV5-1 | TGCGCCAGCAGCTTGGAAAACGGACAGGGGGAAAATGGCTACACCTTC | CASSLENGQGENGYTF
TRBJ1-1 | . | . | TRBV7-2 | TGTGCCAGCAGCTCCAGGGGTAAGCGAGAAGCTTTCTTT | CASSSRGKREAFF
TRBJ2-4 | . | . | TRBV6-2/TRBV6-3 | TGTGCCAGCAGTGCAGGGAGCGGAAACATTCAGTACTTC | CASSAGSGNIQYF
TRBJ2-5 | . | . | TRBV12-3/TRBV12-4 | TGTGCCAGCCAGCAGGTCCGAGGACCGGAAGAGACCCAGTACTTC | CASQQVRGPEETQYF
TRBJ2-5 | . | . | TRBV24-1 | TGTGCCACCAGTGATGCCCACAGGCAAGAGACCCAGTACTTC | CATSDAHRQETQYF
TRBJ2-5 | few | TRBD1 | TRBV4-3 | TGCGCCAGCAGCCAAGGCTCCGGGACAGGGTCGCAGCGGACCCAGTACTTC | CASSQGSGTGSQRTQYF
TRBJ2-2 | . | . | TRBV7-2 | TGTGCCAGCAGCTATCGAGGGGGCACCGGGGAGCTGTTTTTT | CASSYRGGTGELFF
TRBJ2-5 | . | . | TRBV7-6 | TGTGCCAGCGGCCAGGACGGACCAGGGACCCAGTACTTC | CASGQDGPGTQYF
TRBJ2-1 | . | TRBD2 | TRBV7-2 | TGTGCCAGCTCCTTTGGGGGGGTAACTAATGAGCAGTTCTTC | CASSFGGVTNEQFF
TRBJ2-1 | . | TRBD2 | TRBV20-1 | TGCAGTGCTAGCTCCACTAGCGGGGGGGCGGATGAGCAGTTCTTC | CSASSTSGGADEQFF
TRBJ2-5 | . | . | TRBV9 | TGTGCCAGCAGTAAGATACAAGGGACCCAGTACTTC | CASSKIQGTQYF
TRBJ1-6 | few | . | TRBV4-3 | TGCGCCAGCAGACCGAACAGGGCAGGATATGGGGATTCACCCCTCCACTTT | CASRPNRAGYGDSPLHF
TRBJ1-2 | few | . | TRBV20-1 | TGCAGTGCTAGACCCTTAAGTGGTCTTTCTAACTATGGCTACACCTTC | CSARPLSGLSNYGYTF
TRBJ2-1 | . | . | TRBV5-6 | TGTGCCAGCACCCTCCTCGGGCAGGGGCTGAATGAGCAGTTCTTC | CASTLLGQGLNEQFF
TRBJ2-5 | . | . | TRBV28 | TGTGCCAGCAGTTTAACCCAGGCGGGTAGTGGGACCCAGTACTTC | CASSLTQAGSGTQYF
TRBJ2-7 | . | . | TRBV27 | TGTGCCAGCAGTTCATCAGGACAGTTCGAGCAGTACTTC | CASSSSGQFEQYF
TRBJ1-2 | once | TRBD1 | TRBV29-1 | TGCAGCGTCTCGGACAGGGGAGACTATGGCTACACCTTC | CSVSDRGDYGYTF
TRBJ2-7 | . | . | TRBV20-1 | TGCAGTGCTTGGGAGAGGGGGTTCTACGAGCAGTACTTC | CSAWERGFYEQYF
TRBJ2-3 | many | . | TRBV4-1 | TGTGCCAGCTCCCAGGAAGGTAGCACAGATACGCAGTATTTT | CASSQEGSTDTQYF
TRBJ2-7 | . | . | TRBV27 | TGTGCCAGCAGTTCGGGACCCCGGAGCTCCTACGAGCAGTACTTC | CASSSGPRSSYEQYF
TRBJ1-2 | few | . | TRBV24-1 | TGTGCCACCAGTGGCCTGTCAGGGCTTGGCTACACCTTC | CATSGLSGLGYTF
TRBJ2-6 | . | TRBD1 | TRBV10-2 | TGCGCCAGCAGGGGACAGGGATCAACTGGGGCCAACGTCCTGACTTTC | CASRGQGSTGANVLTF
TRBJ1-2 | . | . | TRBV5-1 | TGCGCCAGCAGCCCCTTCCTCAGGAGCTGGGAAGGCTACACCTTC | CASSPFLRSWEGYTF
TRBJ2-5 | few | . | TRBV11-1 | TGTGCCAGCAGCTTACAGGCGACGGGCCAAGAGACCCAGTACTTC | CASSLQATGQETQYF
TRBJ2-1 | . | . | TRBV6-5 | TGTGCCAGCAGTTACGTTCCGGGGGGCATGAGCTCCTACAATGAGCAGTTCTTC | CASSYVPGGMSSYNEQFF
TRBJ2-1 | . | TRBD1 | TRBV5-6 | TGTGCCAGCAGCACAGGGGGCCTCTCCTACAATGAGCAGTTCTTC | CASSTGGLSYNEQFF
TRBJ2-1 | . | TRBD2 | TRBV9 | TGTGCCAGCAGCGGGACTAGCAGGTCGGGGAATGAGCAGTTCTTC | CASSGTSRSGNEQFF
TRBJ2-1 | . | TRBD2 | TRBV20-1 | TGCAGTGCTAGAGATCTCGTGGGCGGGGGGGCCCGAAATGAGCAGTTCTTC | CSARDLVGGGARNEQFF
TRBJ1-2 | . | . | TRBV11-2 | TGTGCCAGCAGCGCAGAGGGAGAGGCTAACTATGGCTACACCTTC | CASSAEGEANYGYTF
TRBJ2-7 | . | . | TRBV9 | TGTGCCAGCAGCGTAGCCCGCTCCGGAATTCGGTACTTC | CASSVARSGIRYF
TRBJ1-5 | . | . | TRBV3-1 | TGTGCCAGCAGCCAGCAAGTAAGTCAGCCCCAGCATTTT | CASSQQVSQPQHF
TRBJ2-7 | . | . | TRBV6-5 | TGTGCCAGCAGTTTCCCGGACAGTCCCTACGAGCAGTACTTC | CASSFPDSPYEQYF
TRBJ1-2 | . | . | TRBV20-1 | TGCAGTGCTAGACTACAGGAATATGGCTACACCTTC | CSARLQEYGYTF
TRBJ2-5 | . | TRBD2 | TRBV6-2/TRBV6-3 | TGTGCCAGCAGCCGCAGCGGGACTAGCGATGGGGAGACCCAGTACTTC | CASSRSGTSDGETQYF
TRBJ2-3 | . | . | TRBV4-1 | TGCGCCGGCAGCCCATCTAACACAGATACGCAGTATTTT | CAGSPSNTDTQYF
TRBJ2-7 | . | . | TRBV4-1 | TGCGCCAGCAGCCTTGTCGGAGGGGGATCTCAGAACGAGCAGTACTTC | CASSLVGGGSQNEQYF
TRBJ2-5 | . | TRBD1 | TRBV7-2 | TGTGCCAGCAGCCCCTCCCGGGACAGACAAGAGACCCAGTACTTC | CASSPSRDRQETQYF
TRBJ2-1 | few | . | TRBV12-3/TRBV12-4 | TGTGCCAGCAGCCCGGGGACCCTCGCCGTTAATGAGCAGTTCTTC | CASSPGTLAVNEQFF